Presented here are 10 T cell receptor beta chains from one specimen sequenced in a study of OX40 agonist ivuxolimab in advanced cancers. Some clones are missing from TCRdb's copy, which holds only in-frame ones; the method was immunoSEQ multiplex PCR. The sample has over 45,000 clones, approximately 84% seen once. This specimen was CD4+ or CD8+ T cells sorted from blood, taken in a trial of the OX40 agonist ivuxolimab. The receptor source for this set is an adult with an advanced solid tumor such as melanoma, head and neck, liver or kidney cancer.

The J gene is TRBJ2-7, the V gene TRBV5-1; 10 bases fit TRBD1. CDR1 SGHRS and CDR2 YFSETQ come from the germline V gene. V was clipped by 0 bases and J by 2 bases; unmatched bases: 11. This CDR3 has 18 amino acids. The CDR3 DNA follows: TGCGCCAGCAGCTTGGGAGGGACAGGGGACAGTCTTACCTACGAGCAGTACTTC. Translating it yields CASSLGGTGDSLTYEQYF.

CDR3 amino acids: CASSFRGVSTEAFF. Here the CDR3 DNA reads TGTGCCAGCAGCTTCAGGGGAGTGTCTACTGAAGCTTTCTTT. The chain employs TRBV7-9 and TRBJ1-1; possibly TRBD1 for D (6 bases). The germline V gene has CDR1 SEHNR and CDR2 FQNEAQ (reference sequence). Trimming pared 3 bases from V and 5 bases from J, leaving 13 bases between. The CDR3 sequence is 14 residues long.

The genes are TRBV18 and TRBJ1-2; no reliable D call. The ends were cut back, 4 bases at V and 6 bases at J, with 9 bases in the middle. In germline, CDR1 is KGHSH, CDR2 LQKENI. This CDR3 contains 12 residues. CDR3 DNA: TGTGCCAGCTCACGCGAAAGTGATGGCTACACCTTC. Its protein product is CASSRESDGYTF.

The rearrangement joins TRBV5-1 to TRBJ1-1; D remains ambiguous. V lost 3 bases and J 1 base, leaving 10 bases between the germline ends. Germline V gene data show CDR1 as SGHRS and CDR2 as YFSETQ. The length of the CDR3 is 14 residues. The DNA of the CDR3 is TGCGCCAGCAGCTCCGGACTAACGAACACTGAAGCTTTCTTT. This codes for CASSSGLTNTEAFF.

This chain uses TRBV7-3 with TRBJ2-1; the match to TRBD2 covers 10 bases. The CDR3 is 15 residues long. Trimming removed 2 bases from V and 11 bases from J; junction bases left unmatched: 9. CDR1 and CDR2 from the germline V gene are SGHTA and FQGTGA. The CDR3 DNA follows: TGTGCCAGCAGCTTAGGGTCTAGCGGGAGTTATAAGCAGTTCTTC. Its translation is CASSLGSSGSYKQFF.

This clone came up a few times. CDR3 residues: CASSETVLGSGANVLTF. The CDR3, as DNA: TGCGCCAGCAGCGAGACAGTCTTAGGCTCTGGGGCCAACGTCCTGACTTTC. This chain joins TRBV5-1 and TRBJ2-6; possibly TRBD1 for D (5 bases). Looked up from germline, CDR1 is SGHRS and CDR2 is YFSETQ. V lost 4 bases, J lost 0 bases, and 14 bases lay in between. The CDR3 contains 17 residues. Full variable domain (rest looked up from reference TRBV5-1 and TRBJ2-6): KAGVTQTPRYLIKTRGQQVTLSCSPISGHRSVSWYQQTPGQGLQFLFEYFSETQRNKGNFPGRFSGRQFSNSRSEMNVSTLELGDSALYLCASSETVLGSGANVLTFGAGSRLTVL.

The chain joins TRBV5-4 to TRBJ2-3; D may be TRBD2 (6 bases). The V gene lost 0 bases and the J gene lost 0 bases, with 8 bases spanning the gap. The CDR3 is made up of 15 amino acids. Germline loops: CDR1 SGHNT, CDR2 YYREEE (reference sequence). CDR3 sequence: CASSLDGTSTDTQYF. The CDR3 nucleotides are TGTGCCAGCAGCTTGGATGGGACTAGCACAGATACGCAGTATTTT.

The chain couples TRBV18 to TRBJ2-4; D uncertain. Germline V gives CDR1 KGHSH, CDR2 LQKENI. This CDR3 is built from 11 residues. Trimming stripped 2 bases from V and 7 bases from J, with 3 bases between. The CDR3 region is CASSPGNIQYF. The CDR3 region has the DNA TGTGCCAGCTCACCAGGGAACATTCAGTACTTC.

In nucleotides, the CDR3 is TGCGCCAGCAGCCAAGATTTGGCTAGCGGGACGCGCACCGGGGAGCTGTTTTTT. Translating gives CASSQDLASGTRTGELFF. V is TRBV4-3 and J is TRBJ2-2; 9 bases are a match to TRBD2. Trimming cost V 0 bases and J 4 bases; bases outside gene matches: 9. This CDR3 is 18 amino acids long. Per the germline V gene, CDR1 is LGHNA and CDR2 is YSLEER.

This chain joins TRBV5-6 and TRBJ1-2; D call uncertain. CDR3 length equals 15 residues. Trimming left V 4 bases short and J 0 bases short, with 13 bases between. Germline loops: CDR1 SGHDT, CDR2 YYEEEE. The CDR3 bases are TGTGCCAGCAGCCCCACGGGCGGGGCTAACTATGGCTACACCTTC. It encodes CASSPTGGANYGYTF.